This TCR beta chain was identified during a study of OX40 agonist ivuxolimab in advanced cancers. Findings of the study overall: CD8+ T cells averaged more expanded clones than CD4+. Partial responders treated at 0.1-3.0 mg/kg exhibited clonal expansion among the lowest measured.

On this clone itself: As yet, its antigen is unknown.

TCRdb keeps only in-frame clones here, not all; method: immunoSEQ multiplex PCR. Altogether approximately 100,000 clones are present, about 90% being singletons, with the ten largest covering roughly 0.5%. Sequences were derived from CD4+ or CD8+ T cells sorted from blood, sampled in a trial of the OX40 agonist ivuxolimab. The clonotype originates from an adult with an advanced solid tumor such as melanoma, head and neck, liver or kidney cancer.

In DNA form, the CDR3 reads TGTGCCAGCAGTTCCCTTGGGGGCGGGATGTTTTTT. This encodes CASSSLGGGMFF. This chain uses TRBV6-5 with TRBJ1-4, with D possibly matching TRBD1 (6 bases). Per germline, CDR1 MNHEY and CDR2 SVGAGI. This CDR3 has 12 amino acids. Trimming cost V 4 bases and J 15 bases, with 15 bases left between them.